Following are 14 T cell receptor beta chains from one sample sequenced in a study of blood T cell repertoires in COVID-19. Data came from immunoSEQ multiplex PCR; TCRdb stores just in-frame clones and leaves some out. The table records some 180,000 clones, roughly 80% of them present only once. The sequencing sample was made of peripheral blood. These receptors all stem from a man aged 70-80 years with active or convalescent COVID-19.

The genes are TRBV7-9 and TRBJ1-1; 7 bases match TRBD1. Trimming at V came to 5 bases and at J to 0 bases, leaving 9 bases not matched to a gene. CDR1 is SEHNR and CDR2 is FQNEAQ in the germline V gene (reference sequence). The CDR3 loop spans 16 amino acids. CDR3 protein: CASSKAGGVMNTEAFF. CDR3 sequence (DNA): TGTGCCAGCAGCAAAGCAGGGGGGGTAATGAACACTGAAGCTTTCTTT.

This rearrangement joins TRBV24-1 to TRBJ2-5; the match to TRBD1 covers 7 bases. Losses at the gene ends were 2 bases for V and 6 bases for J; bases not matched to a gene: 2. The CDR3 loop spans 13 amino acids. Germline CDR1 is KGHDR and CDR2 is SFDVKD. The CDR3, as DNA: TGTGCCACCAGTGATTCGGACAGGCAGACCCAGTACTTC. It codes for CATSDSDRQTQYF.

The CDR3 reads CASSSRGGGETQYF. Here the CDR3 DNA reads TGCGCCAGCAGCTCCCGGGGGGGTGGTGAGACCCAGTACTTC. The rearrangement uses TRBV5-1 and TRBJ2-5; 8 nucleotides agree with TRBD2. V shed 3 bases, J shed 5 bases, and the junction held 6 bases outside the gene matches. This CDR3 is built from 14 residues. Germline CDR1 and CDR2: SGHRS and YFSETQ.

In nucleotides, the CDR3 is TGCGCCAGCAGTGATTCGGGACAGCAGTATTTT. This sequence encodes CASSDSGQQYF. V usage is TRBV10-1 and J usage is TRBJ2-3; tentatively, D is TRBD1 (6 bases). V was shortened by 3 bases and J by 11 bases, with 9 bases between the two germline ends. Per germline, CDR1 WNHNN and CDR2 SYGVQD (reference sequence). The CDR3 extends over 11 amino acids.

J is TRBJ2-5 and V is TRBV24-1, with TRBD2 identical over 7 bases. V was clipped by 5 bases and J by 0 bases; unmatched bases: 11. The V gene's germline CDR1 is KGHDR and CDR2 SFDVKD. The CDR3 is made up of 17 amino acids. CDR3 DNA sequence: TGTGCCACCAGTGGTTCCAGCGGGATCGCCCACCAAGAGACCCAGTACTTC. This translates into CATSGSSGIAHQETQYF.

The chain joins TRBV12-3 or TRBV12-4 to TRBJ2-5; D might be TRBD2 (7 bases). There are 13 residues in the CDR3. Trimming stripped 2 bases from V and 7 bases from J, with 11 bases between. The CDR3: CASSLLGGGTQYF. CDR3 nucleotides: TGTGCCAGCAGTTTATTAGGGGGGGGGACCCAGTACTTC.

CDR3 protein: CASRRRQNQETQYF. Written as DNA, the CDR3 is TGTGCCAGCAGGCGGAGACAGAACCAAGAGACCCAGTACTTC. This rearrangement joins TRBV5-8 to TRBJ2-5, with a possible D match to TRBD1 (5 bases). Per the germline V gene, CDR1 is SGHTS and CDR2 is YDEGEE. V lost 5 bases to trimming and J lost 0 bases, with 11 bases between them. The CDR3 spans 14 residues. Full variable domain (remainder filled in from reference TRBV5-8 and TRBJ2-5): EAGVTQSPTHLIKTRGQQATLRCSPISGHTSVYWYQQALGLGLQFLLWYDEGEERNRGNFPPRFSGRQFPNYSSELNVNALELEDSALYLCASRRRQNQETQYFGPGTRLLVL.

This clone was seen just once. This chain joins TRBV9 and TRBJ1-2, with D unresolved. CDR3 size: 12 residues. V lost 0 bases to trimming and J lost 6 bases, with 6 bases between them. The germline V gene encodes CDR1 SGDLS and CDR2 YYNGEE. CDR3 residues: CASSVVGDGYTF. In nucleotides, the CDR3 is TGTGCCAGCAGCGTAGTCGGAGATGGCTACACCTTC.

The count of this clone is one. The J gene is TRBJ1-1, the V gene TRBV5-5; no definite D call. The CDR3 is made up of 14 amino acids. V shed 0 bases and J shed 2 bases, with 8 bases lying between them. Germline V gene data show CDR1 as SGHKS and CDR2 as YYEKEE (reference sequence). CDR3 DNA: TGTGCCAGCAGCTTGGCCATAACTAACACTGAAGCTTTCTTT. It encodes CASSLAITNTEAFF.

In this sample, this clone turned up a few times. The V gene is TRBV7-6, the J gene TRBJ2-7, with 12 bases fitting TRBD2. Germline lookup yields CDR1 SGHVS and CDR2 FNYEAQ. The CDR3 has 15 residues. V gave up 4 bases and J gave up 1 base; unmatched junction bases: 2. This CDR3 reads CASSSLAGGSYEQYF. The CDR3 DNA reads TGTGCCAGCAGCTCACTAGCGGGAGGATCCTACGAGCAGTACTTC.

This rearrangement joins TRBV7-2 to TRBJ2-5; the match to TRBD2 covers 11 bases. Losses at the gene ends were 4 bases for V and 5 bases for J; bases not matched to a gene: 9. CDR1 and CDR2 from the germline V gene are SGHTA and FQGNSA. This CDR3 has 16 amino acids. The CDR3 bases are TGTGCCAGCAGCTCTGGACTAGCGGGTCGATATGAGACCCAGTACTTC. Its protein product is CASSSGLAGRYETQYF.

This clone was detected a few times. The chain has TRBV2 and TRBJ1-5; 7 bases line up with TRBD1. Trimming took 6 bases from V and 1 from J; bases not matched to a gene: 6. This CDR3 has 15 amino acids. The germline gives CDR1 SNHLY, CDR2 FYNNEI. CDR3 region: CASSEQGQSNQPQHF. CDR3 sequence (DNA): TGTGCCAGCAGCGAACAGGGGCAGAGCAATCAGCCCCAGCATTTT.

CDR3 in DNA: TGCGCCAGCAGCCAAGGTCCGGGACAGGGGATTTCACCCCTCCACTTT. This translates into CASSQGPGQGISPLHF. This chain connects TRBV4-1 to TRBJ1-6, with 10 nucleotides matching TRBD1. The J segment lost 9 bases and the V segment lost 1 base, leaving 6 bases of the junction unmatched. Germline V gives CDR1 MGHRA, CDR2 YSYEKL. The CDR3 is made up of 16 amino acids.

The rearrangement joins TRBV18 to TRBJ2-2; D not resolved. V was trimmed by 3 bases and J by 6 bases, leaving 11 bases between them. The CDR3 spans 14 residues. Germline loops: CDR1 KGHSH, CDR2 LQKENI. The CDR3, as DNA: TGTGCCAGCTCACCCCGACTTCTCCCCGGGGAGCTGTTTTTT. It is translated as CASSPRLLPGELFF.